This T cell receptor beta chain was profiled in a study of OX40 agonist ivuxolimab in advanced cancers. Study context: Patients were dosed with the agonistic anti-OX40 (CD134) antibody ivuxolimab. Partial responses were achieved by three patients, of whom one had hepatocellular carcinoma and two had cutaneous melanoma.

This clone was counted a few times. Antigen: not known. Generated by immunoSEQ multiplex PCR, the TCRdb table keeps only in-frame clones and is missing some. In the table there are more than 75,000 clones, roughly nine tenths of which are singletons. Whole-study findings and limits: Clones of CD4+ and CD8+ blood T cells grew by week 6 at doses of 0.1 to 3.0 mg/kg. Still undetermined is the antigen specificity of the expanded peripheral T cells.

This TCR was recovered from an adult with an advanced solid tumor such as melanoma, head and neck, liver or kidney cancer. The specimen comprised CD4+ or CD8+ T cells sorted from blood, sampled in a trial of the OX40 agonist ivuxolimab.

The CDR3 protein is CASSREDRANTEAFF. The CDR3 DNA is TGCGCCAGCAGCCGGGAGGACAGGGCGAACACTGAAGCTTTCTTT. The gene calls are TRBV4-3 and TRBJ1-1, with TRBD1 identical over 8 bases. Looked up from germline, CDR1 is LGHNA and CDR2 is YSLEER. This CDR3 is built from 15 residues. The V and J ends lost 4 bases and 1 base, in that order; junction bases with no gene match: 5.